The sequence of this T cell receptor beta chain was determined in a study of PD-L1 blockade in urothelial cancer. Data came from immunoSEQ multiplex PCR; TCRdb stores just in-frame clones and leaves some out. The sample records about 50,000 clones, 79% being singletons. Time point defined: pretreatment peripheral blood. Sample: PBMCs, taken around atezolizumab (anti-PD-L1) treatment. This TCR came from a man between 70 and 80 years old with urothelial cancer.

In nucleotides, the CDR3 is TGTGCCAGCAGCCCGCCGAACGGGGAGACCCAGTACTTC. It is translated as CASSPPNGETQYF. This chain uses TRBV13 with TRBJ2-5; D is uncertain. Trimming shortened V by 5 bases and J by 5 bases, and 12 bases separated the two germline ends. CDR1 is PRHDT and CDR2 is FYEKMQ in the germline V gene (reference sequence). This CDR3 comprises 13 residues.